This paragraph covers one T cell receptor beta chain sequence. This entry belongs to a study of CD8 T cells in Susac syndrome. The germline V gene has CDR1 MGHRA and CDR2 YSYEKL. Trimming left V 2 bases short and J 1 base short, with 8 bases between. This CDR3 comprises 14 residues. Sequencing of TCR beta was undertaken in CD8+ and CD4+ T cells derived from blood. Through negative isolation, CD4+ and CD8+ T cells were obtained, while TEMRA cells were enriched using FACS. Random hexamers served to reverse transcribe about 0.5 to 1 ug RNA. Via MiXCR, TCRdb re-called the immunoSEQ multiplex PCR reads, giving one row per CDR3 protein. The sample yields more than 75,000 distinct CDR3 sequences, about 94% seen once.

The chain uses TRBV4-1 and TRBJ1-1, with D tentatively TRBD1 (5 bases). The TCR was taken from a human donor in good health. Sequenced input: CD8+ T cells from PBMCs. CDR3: CASSQQGGNTEAFF. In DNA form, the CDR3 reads TGCGCCAGCAGCCAACAGGGTGGGAACACTGAAGCTTTCTTT.